This passage covers 12 T cell receptor beta chains from one sample sequenced in a study of CD8+ T cells in alopecia areata. RNA was extracted and reverse transcribed into cDNA as the sequencing template. Sequencing was performed with immunoSEQ multiplex PCR; in TCRdb, only in-frame clones are kept and a portion is missing. Of around 200,000 clones listed, around 63% are singletons. The material sequenced was CD4+ T cells sorted from blood, taken at week 0. The receptors come from a human donor with alopecia areata.

The J gene is TRBJ2-3, the V gene TRBV7-2, with D unresolved. The V gene lost 3 bases and the J gene lost 3 bases, with 7 bases spanning the gap. Germline V gene sequence: CDR1 SGHTA, CDR2 FQGNSA. CDR3 length: 13 amino acids. The CDR3 protein is CASSFYATDTQYF. The DNA for the CDR3 is TGTGCCAGCAGCTTTTATGCGACAGATACGCAGTATTTT.

The chain employs TRBV4-3 and TRBJ2-3; 7 bases align to TRBD2. Germline V lookup: CDR1 LGHNA, CDR2 YSLEER. This CDR3 comprises 16 residues. V was clipped by 0 bases and J by 4 bases; unmatched bases: 7. The CDR3 DNA reads as TGCGCCAGCAGCCAAGATTCGGGGGGAGGAGCAGATACGCAGTATTTT. Translation gives CASSQDSGGGADTQYF.

The chain has TRBV5-4 and TRBJ1-2; the match to TRBD1 covers 11 bases. CDR1 is SGHNT and CDR2 is YYREEE in the germline V gene (reference sequence). V gave up 3 bases and J gave up 4 bases; unmatched junction bases: 5. The CDR3 loop spans 15 amino acids. For the CDR3, the DNA is TGTGCCAGCAGCTCCTGGACAGGGGGCCGCTATGGCTACACCTTC. Translating gives CASSSWTGGRYGYTF.

V is TRBV29-1 and J is TRBJ2-2; 10 bases agree with TRBD2. The CDR3 loop spans 15 amino acids. Per the germline V gene, CDR1 is SQVTM and CDR2 is ANQGSEA. Trimming took 6 bases from V and 9 from J; bases not matched to a gene: 13. CDR3 DNA: TGCAGCGTGGGACTAGCGAAGGCTGGTGTCCGGGAGCTGTTTTTT. It is translated as CSVGLAKAGVRELFF.

The chain combines TRBV29-1 with TRBJ2-1; the match to TRBD2 covers 7 bases. The CDR3 spans 13 residues. CDR1 is SQVTM and CDR2 is ANQGSEA in the germline V gene. J lost 2 bases, V lost 6 bases, and 4 bases had no gene match. In DNA form, the CDR3 reads TGCAGCGTAAAGCGGGGCCCCTACAATGAGCAGTTCTTC. It encodes CSVKRGPYNEQFF.

The rearrangement links TRBV30 to TRBJ2-2, with D perhaps TRBD2 (5 bases). This CDR3 has 12 residues. CDR1 is GTSNPN and CDR2 is SVGIG in the germline V gene (reference sequence). The V and J ends lost 6 bases and 6 bases respectively, with 11 bases between them. The CDR3 spells CACRGISGELFF. The CDR3 bases are TGTGCCTGTCGGGGAATCTCCGGGGAGCTGTTTTTT.

CDR3 sequence: CSVGATPVVNTEAFF. The CDR3 region has the DNA TGCAGCGTTGGGGCCACACCAGTAGTAAACACTGAAGCTTTCTTT. The V call is TRBV29-1, the J call TRBJ1-1, with D unresolved. CDR1 is SQVTM and CDR2 is ANQGSEA in the germline V gene. CDR3 length: 15 residues. The germline V and J ends were trimmed by 4 bases and 2 bases, with 17 bases remaining between them.

This clone was observed a few times. The chain's CDR3 is CSVERGKGYTF. The CDR3, as DNA: TGCAGCGTTGAGAGGGGTAAAGGCTACACCTTC. The chain joins TRBV29-1 to TRBJ1-2; D is perhaps TRBD1 (5 bases). The V and J ends lost 3 bases and 8 bases respectively, with 10 bases between them. CDR1 is SQVTM and CDR2 is ANQGSEA in the germline V gene. The CDR3 consists of 11 residues.

This clone was counted a few times. The rearrangement uses TRBV5-1 and TRBJ2-1; TRBD2 matches 7 bases. CDR1 is SGHRS and CDR2 is YFSETQ in the germline V gene. The CDR3 runs 13 residues. V shed 4 bases and J 6 bases; nucleotides not matched to a gene: 4. This CDR3 reads CASSETSSNEQFF. The CDR3 DNA reads as TGCGCCAGCAGCGAGACTAGCTCCAATGAGCAGTTCTTC.

Points on this clone: Since the CDR3 does not end with the conserved phenylalanine or tryptophan, this likely comes from a read error. The chain uses TRBV5-1 and TRBJ1-2; 9 bases map to TRBD1. CDR3 length: 15 amino acids. V lost 4 bases to trimming and J lost 6 bases; unmatched junction nucleotides: 10. The germline gives CDR1 SGHRS, CDR2 YFSETQ. CDR3 region: CASSLAGDRAHGYTL. CDR3 nucleotides: TGCGCCAGCAGCCTCGCTGGGGACAGGGCACATGGCTACACCCTC.

The rearrangement joins TRBV29-1 to TRBJ1-1; tentative D call: TRBD1 (6 bases). The V gene lost 7 bases and the J gene lost 0 bases, with 9 bases spanning the gap. Per germline, CDR1 SQVTM and CDR2 ANQGSEA. The CDR3 runs 12 residues. The CDR3 nucleotides read TGCAGCGGGGGGGGCATGAACACTGAAGCTTTCTTT. Amino acid sequence: CSGGGMNTEAFF. Full variable domain (rest looked up from reference TRBV29-1 and TRBJ1-1): SAVISQKPSRDICQRGTSLTIQCQVDSQVTMMFWYRQQPGQSLTLIATANQGSEATYESGFVIDKFPISRPNLTFSTLTVSNMSPEDSSIYLCSGGGMNTEAFFGQGTRLTVV.

This chain joins TRBV10-3 and TRBJ2-2; 8 nucleotides agree with TRBD1. The CDR3 loop spans 15 amino acids. CDR1 and CDR2 from the germline V gene are ENHRY and SYGVKD. The J segment lost 4 bases and the V segment lost 6 bases, leaving 7 bases of the junction unmatched. CDR3 DNA sequence: TGTGCCATCAGCCGGGACAGGAGAGGCACCGGGGAGCTGTTTTTT. Protein sequence: CAISRDRRGTGELFF.